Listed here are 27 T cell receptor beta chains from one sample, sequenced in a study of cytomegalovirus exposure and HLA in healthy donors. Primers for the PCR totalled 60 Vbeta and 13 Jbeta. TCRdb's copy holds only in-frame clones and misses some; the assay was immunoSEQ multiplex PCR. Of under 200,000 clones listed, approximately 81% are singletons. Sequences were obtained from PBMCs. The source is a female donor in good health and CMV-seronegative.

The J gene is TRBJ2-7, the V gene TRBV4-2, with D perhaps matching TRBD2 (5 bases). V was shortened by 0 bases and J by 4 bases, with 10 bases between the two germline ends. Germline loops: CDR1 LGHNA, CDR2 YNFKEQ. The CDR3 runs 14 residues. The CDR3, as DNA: TGTGCCAGCAGCCAAGATAGTCCGGGGTACGAGCAGTACTTC. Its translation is CASSQDSPGYEQYF.

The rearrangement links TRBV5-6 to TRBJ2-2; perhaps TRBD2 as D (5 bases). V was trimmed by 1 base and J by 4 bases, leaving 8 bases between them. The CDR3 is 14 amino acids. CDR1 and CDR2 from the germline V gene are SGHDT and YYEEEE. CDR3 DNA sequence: TGTGCCAGCAGCTTGCGGGGTAGCACCGGGGAGCTGTTTTTT. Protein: CASSLRGSTGELFF. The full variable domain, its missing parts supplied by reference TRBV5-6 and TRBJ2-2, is DAGVTQSPTHLIKTRGQQVTLRCSPKSGHDTVSWYQQALGQGPQFIFQYYEEEERQRGNFPDRFSGHQFPNYSSELNVNALLLGDSALYLCASSLRGSTGELFFGEGSRLTVL.

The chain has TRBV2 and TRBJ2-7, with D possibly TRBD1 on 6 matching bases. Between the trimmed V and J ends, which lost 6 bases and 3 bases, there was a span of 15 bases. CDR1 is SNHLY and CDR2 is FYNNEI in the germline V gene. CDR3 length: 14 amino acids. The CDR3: CASRVGQASYEQYF. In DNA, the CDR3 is TGTGCCAGCAGGGTGGGACAAGCAAGCTACGAGCAGTACTTC. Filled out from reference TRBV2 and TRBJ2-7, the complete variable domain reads EPEVTQTPSHQVTQMGQEVILRCVPISNHLYFYWYRQILGQKVEFLVSFYNNEISEKSEIFDDQFSVERPDGSNFTLKIRSTKLEDSAMYFCASRVGQASYEQYFGPGTRLTVT.

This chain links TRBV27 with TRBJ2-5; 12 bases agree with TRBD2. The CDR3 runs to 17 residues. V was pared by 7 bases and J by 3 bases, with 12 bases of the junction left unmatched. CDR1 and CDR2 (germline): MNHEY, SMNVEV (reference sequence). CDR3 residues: CASTKTGLAGLKETQYF. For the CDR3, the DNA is TGTGCCAGCACAAAAACTGGACTAGCGGGGCTGAAAGAGACCCAGTACTTC.

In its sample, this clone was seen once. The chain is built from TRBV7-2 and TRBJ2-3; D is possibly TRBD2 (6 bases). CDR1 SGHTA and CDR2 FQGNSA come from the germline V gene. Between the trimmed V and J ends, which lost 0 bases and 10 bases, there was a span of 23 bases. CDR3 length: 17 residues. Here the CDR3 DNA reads TGTGCCAGCAGCTTAGCTCCGCAGCCGGCCCCAAGGGAGGCGCAGTATTTT. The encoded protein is CASSLAPQPAPREAQYF. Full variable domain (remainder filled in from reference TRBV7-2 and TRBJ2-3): GAGVSQSPSNKVTEKGKDVELRCDPISGHTALYWYRQSLGQGLEFLIYFQGNSAPDKSGLPSDRFSAERTGGSVSTLTIQRTQQEDSAVYLCASSLAPQPAPREAQYFGPGTRLTVL.

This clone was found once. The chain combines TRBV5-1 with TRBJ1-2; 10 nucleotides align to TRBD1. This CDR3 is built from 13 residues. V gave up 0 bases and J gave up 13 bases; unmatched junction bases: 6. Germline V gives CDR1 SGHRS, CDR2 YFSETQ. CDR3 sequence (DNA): TGCGCCAGCAGCTTGGGGGCCGACAGGGGGCTCACCTTC. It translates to CASSLGADRGLTF.

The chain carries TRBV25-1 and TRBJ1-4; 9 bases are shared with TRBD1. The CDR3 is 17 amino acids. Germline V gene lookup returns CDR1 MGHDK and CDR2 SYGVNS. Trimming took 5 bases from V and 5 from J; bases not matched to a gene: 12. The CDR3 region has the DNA TGTGCCAGCAGTAAGGACAGGGGCGTCCGTGGAAATGAAAAACTGTTTTTT. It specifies CASSKDRGVRGNEKLFF.

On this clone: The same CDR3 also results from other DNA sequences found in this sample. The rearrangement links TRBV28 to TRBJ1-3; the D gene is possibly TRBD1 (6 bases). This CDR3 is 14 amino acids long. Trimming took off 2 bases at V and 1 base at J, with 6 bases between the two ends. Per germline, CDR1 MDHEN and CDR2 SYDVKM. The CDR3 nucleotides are TGTGCCAGCAGTTTACAGGGGTCTGGAAACACCATATATTTT. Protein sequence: CASSLQGSGNTIYF.

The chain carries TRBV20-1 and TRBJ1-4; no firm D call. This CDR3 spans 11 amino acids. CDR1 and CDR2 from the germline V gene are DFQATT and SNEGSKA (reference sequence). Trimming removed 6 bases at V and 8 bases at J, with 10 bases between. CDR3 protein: CSAGEEEKLFF. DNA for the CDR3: TGCAGTGCCGGGGAGGAGGAAAAACTGTTTTTT.

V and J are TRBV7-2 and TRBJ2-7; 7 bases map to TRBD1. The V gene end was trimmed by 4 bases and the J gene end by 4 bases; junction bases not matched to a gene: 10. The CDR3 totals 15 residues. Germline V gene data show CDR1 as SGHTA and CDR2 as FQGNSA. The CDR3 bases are TGTGCCAGCAGCTATCAGACAGGGATAAGTTACGAGCAGTACTTC. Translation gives CASSYQTGISYEQYF.

The CDR3 DNA reads as TGTGCCAGCAGAGGACAGGGAAATTCACCCCTCCACTTT. This gives the protein CASRGQGNSPLHF. The genes are TRBV2 and TRBJ1-6, with 8 bases lining up with TRBD1. The V segment lost 6 bases and the J segment 7 bases; nucleotides outside the gene matches: 2. CDR1 is SNHLY, CDR2 FYNNEI, per germline. The CDR3 is 13 amino acids.

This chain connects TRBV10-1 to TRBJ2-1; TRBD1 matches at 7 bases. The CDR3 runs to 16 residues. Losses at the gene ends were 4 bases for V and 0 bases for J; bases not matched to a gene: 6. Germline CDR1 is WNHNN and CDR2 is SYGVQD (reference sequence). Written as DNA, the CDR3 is TGCGCCAGCAGTGCGTGGAGGACAGGCTCCTACAATGAGCAGTTCTTC. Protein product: CASSAWRTGSYNEQFF.

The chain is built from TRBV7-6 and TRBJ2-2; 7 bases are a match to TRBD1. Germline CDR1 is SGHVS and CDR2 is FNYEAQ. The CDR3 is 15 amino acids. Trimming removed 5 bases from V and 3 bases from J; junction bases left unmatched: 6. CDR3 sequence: CASSPTGLHTGELFF. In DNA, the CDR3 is TGTGCCAGCAGCCCGACAGGGCTGCACACCGGGGAGCTGTTTTTT.

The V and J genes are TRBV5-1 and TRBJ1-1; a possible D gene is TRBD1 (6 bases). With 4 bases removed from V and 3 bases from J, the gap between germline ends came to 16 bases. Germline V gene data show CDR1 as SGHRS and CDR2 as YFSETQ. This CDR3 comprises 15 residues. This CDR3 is CASSEETGMYTEAFF. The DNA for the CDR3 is TGCGCCAGCAGCGAAGAAACAGGGATGTACACTGAAGCTTTCTTT.

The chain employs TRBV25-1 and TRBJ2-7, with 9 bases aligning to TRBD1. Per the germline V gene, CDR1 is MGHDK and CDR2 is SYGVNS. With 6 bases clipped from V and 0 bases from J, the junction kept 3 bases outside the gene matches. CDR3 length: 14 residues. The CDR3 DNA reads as TGTGCCAGCAGAGGGACAGGGAGCTCCTACGAGCAGTACTTC. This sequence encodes CASRGTGSSYEQYF.

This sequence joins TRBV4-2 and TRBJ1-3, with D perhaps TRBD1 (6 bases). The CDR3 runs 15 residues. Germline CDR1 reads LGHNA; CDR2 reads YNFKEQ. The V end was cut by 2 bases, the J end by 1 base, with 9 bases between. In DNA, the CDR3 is TGTGCCAGCAGCCAAAACACAGGGTCTGGAAACACCATATATTTT. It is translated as CASSQNTGSGNTIYF.

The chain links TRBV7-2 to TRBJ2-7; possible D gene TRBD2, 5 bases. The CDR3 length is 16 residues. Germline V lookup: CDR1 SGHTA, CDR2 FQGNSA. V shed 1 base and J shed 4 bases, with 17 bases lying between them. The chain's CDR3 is CASSLGRGSTPYEQYF. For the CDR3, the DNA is TGTGCCAGCAGCTTAGGACGGGGATCGACCCCTTACGAGCAGTACTTC.

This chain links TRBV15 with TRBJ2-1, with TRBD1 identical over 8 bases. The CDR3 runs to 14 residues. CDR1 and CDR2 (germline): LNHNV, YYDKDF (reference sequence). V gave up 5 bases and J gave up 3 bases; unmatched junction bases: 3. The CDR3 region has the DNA TGTGCCACCAGCGTACAGGGGGTCTACAATGAGCAGTTCTTC. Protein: CATSVQGVYNEQFF. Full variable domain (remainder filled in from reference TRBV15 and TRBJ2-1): DAMVIQNPRYQVTQFGKPVTLSCSQTLNHNVMYWYQQKSSQAPKLLFHYYDKDFNNEADTPDNFQSRRPNTSFCFLDIRSPGLGDTAMYLCATSVQGVYNEQFFGPGTRLTVL.

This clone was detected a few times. CDR3 bases: TGTGCCAGCAGTCCCGGACGGGGCGGAGGGGAAAAACTGTTTTTT. It translates to CASSPGRGGGEKLFF. The V and J genes are TRBV27 and TRBJ1-4; TRBD1 is a possible D gene (5 bases). Trimming took off 5 bases at V and 8 bases at J, with 18 bases between the two ends. There are 15 residues in the CDR3. CDR1 and CDR2 from the germline V gene are MNHEY and SMNVEV (reference sequence). The entire variable domain, with the rest obtained from reference TRBV27 and TRBJ1-4, is as follows: EAQVTQNPRYLITVTGKKLTVTCSQNMNHEYMSWYRQDPGLGLRQIYYSMNVEVTDKGDVPEGYKVSRKEKRNFPLILESPSPNQTSLYFCASSPGRGGGEKLFFGSGTQLSVL.

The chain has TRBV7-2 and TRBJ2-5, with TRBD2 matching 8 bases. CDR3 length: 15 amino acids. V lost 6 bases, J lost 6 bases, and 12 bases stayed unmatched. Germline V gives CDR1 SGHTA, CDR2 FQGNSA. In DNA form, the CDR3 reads TGTGCCAGCAGTCAAGAGGGGAGCGGGGGAAAGACCCAGTACTTC. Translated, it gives CASSQEGSGGKTQYF.

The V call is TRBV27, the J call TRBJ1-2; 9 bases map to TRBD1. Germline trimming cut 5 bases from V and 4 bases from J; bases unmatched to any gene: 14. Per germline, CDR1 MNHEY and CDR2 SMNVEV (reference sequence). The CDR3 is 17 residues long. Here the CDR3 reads CASSLQLGQGGPYGYTF. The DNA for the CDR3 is TGTGCCAGCAGTCTCCAACTGGGACAGGGTGGGCCCTATGGCTACACCTTC.

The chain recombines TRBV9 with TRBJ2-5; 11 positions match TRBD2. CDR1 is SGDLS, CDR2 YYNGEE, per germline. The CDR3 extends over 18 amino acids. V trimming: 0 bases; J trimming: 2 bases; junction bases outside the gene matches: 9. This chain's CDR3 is CASSVATPGTSGQETQYF. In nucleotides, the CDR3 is TGTGCCAGCAGCGTAGCCACCCCGGGGACTAGCGGACAAGAGACCCAGTACTTC.

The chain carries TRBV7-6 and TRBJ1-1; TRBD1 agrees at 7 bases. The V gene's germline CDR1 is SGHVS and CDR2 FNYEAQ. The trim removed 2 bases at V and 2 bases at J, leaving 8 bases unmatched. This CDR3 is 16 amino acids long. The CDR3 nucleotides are TGTGCCAGCAGCTTACAGGGGGGACGGCAAAACACTGAAGCTTTCTTT. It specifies CASSLQGGRQNTEAFF.

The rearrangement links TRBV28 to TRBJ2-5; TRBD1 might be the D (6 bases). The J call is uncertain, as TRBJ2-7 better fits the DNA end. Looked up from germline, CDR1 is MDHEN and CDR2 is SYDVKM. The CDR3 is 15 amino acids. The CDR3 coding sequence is TGTGCCAGCAGCCAAACAGGGTTGGGGCTCTACGAGCAGTACTTC. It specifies CASSQTGLGLYEQYF.

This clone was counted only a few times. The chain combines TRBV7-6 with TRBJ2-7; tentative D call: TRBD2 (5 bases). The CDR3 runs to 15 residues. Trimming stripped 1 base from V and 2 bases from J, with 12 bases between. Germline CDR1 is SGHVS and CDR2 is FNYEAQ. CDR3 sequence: CASSLGGGTAYEQYF. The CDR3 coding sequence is TGTGCCAGCAGCTTAGGCGGAGGTACCGCCTACGAGCAGTACTTC.

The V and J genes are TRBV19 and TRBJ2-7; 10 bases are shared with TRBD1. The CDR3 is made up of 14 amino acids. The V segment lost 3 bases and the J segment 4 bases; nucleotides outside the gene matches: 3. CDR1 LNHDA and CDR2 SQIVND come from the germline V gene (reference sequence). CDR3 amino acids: CASSIGQGEYEQYF. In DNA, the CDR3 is TGTGCCAGTAGTATTGGACAGGGGGAGTACGAGCAGTACTTC. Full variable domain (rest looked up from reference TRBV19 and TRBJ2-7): DGGITQSPKYLFRKEGQNVTLSCEQNLNHDAMYWYRQDPGQGLRLIYYSQIVNDFQKGDIAEGYSVSREKKESFPLTVTSAQKNPTAFYLCASSIGQGEYEQYFGPGTRLTVT.

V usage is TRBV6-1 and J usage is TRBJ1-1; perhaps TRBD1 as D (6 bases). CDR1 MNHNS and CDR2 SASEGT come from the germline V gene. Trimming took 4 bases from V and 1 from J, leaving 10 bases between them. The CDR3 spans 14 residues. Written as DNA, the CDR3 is TGTGCCAGCAGTGCCGGGACACCGAACACTGAAGCTTTCTTT. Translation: CASSAGTPNTEAFF.